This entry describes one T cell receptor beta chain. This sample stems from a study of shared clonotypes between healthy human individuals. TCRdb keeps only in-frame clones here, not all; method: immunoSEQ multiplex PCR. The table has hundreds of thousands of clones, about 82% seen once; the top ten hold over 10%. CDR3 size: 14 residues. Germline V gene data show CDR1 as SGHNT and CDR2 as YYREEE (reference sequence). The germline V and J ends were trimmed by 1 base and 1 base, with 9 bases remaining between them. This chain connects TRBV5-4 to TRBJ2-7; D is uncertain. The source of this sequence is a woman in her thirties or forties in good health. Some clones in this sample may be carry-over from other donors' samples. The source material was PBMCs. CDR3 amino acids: CASSLTADSYEQYF. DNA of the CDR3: TGTGCCAGCAGCTTGACGGCAGATTCCTACGAGCAGTACTTC. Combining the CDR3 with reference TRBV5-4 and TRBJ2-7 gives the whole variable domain ETGVTQSPTHLIKTRGQQVTLRCSSQSGHNTVSWYQQALGQGPQFIFQYYREEENGRGNFPPRFSGLQFPNYSSELNVNALELDDSALYLCASSLTADSYEQYFGPGTRLTVT.